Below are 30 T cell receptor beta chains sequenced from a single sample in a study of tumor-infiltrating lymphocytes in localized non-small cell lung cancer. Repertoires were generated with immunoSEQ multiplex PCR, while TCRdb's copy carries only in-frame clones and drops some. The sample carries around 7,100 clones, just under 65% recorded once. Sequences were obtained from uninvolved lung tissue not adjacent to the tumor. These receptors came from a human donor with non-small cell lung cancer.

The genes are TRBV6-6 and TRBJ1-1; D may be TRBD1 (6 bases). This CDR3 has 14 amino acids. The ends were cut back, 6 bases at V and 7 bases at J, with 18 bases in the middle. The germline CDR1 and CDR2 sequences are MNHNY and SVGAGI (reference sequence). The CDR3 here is CASRGAEGGDEAFF. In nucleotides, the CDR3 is TGTGCCAGCAGGGGTGCCGAGGGGGGGGATGAAGCTTTCTTT.

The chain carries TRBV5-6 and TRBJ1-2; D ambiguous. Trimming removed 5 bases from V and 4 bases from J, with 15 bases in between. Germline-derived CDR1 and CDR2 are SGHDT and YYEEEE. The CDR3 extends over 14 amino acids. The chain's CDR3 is CASSRGGWPYGYTF. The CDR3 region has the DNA TGTGCCAGCAGTCGTGGAGGTTGGCCCTATGGCTACACCTTC.

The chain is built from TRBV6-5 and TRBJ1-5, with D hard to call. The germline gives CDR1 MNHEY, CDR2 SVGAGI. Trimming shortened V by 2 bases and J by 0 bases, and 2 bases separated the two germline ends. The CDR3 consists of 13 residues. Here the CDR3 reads CASSYDSNQPQHF. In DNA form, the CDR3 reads TGTGCCAGCAGTTACGATAGCAATCAGCCCCAGCATTTT.

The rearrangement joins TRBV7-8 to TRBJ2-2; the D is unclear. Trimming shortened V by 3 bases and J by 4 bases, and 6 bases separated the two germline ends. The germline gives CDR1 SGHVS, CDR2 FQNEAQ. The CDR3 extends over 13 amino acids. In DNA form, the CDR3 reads TGTGCCAGCAGCTTTGGCAGCACCGGGGAGCTGTTTTTT. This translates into CASSFGSTGELFF. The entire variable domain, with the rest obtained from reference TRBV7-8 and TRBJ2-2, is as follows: GAGVSQSPRYKVAKRGQDVALRCDPISGHVSLFWYQQALGQGPEFLTYFQNEAQLDKSGLPSDRFFAERPEGSVSTLKIQRTQQEDSAVYLCASSFGSTGELFFGEGSRLTVL.

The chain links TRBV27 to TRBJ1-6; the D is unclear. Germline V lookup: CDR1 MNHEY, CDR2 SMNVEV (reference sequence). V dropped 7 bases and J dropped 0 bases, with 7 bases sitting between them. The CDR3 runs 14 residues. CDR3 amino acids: CASTTVSYNSPLHF. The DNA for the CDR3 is TGTGCCAGCACCACAGTCTCCTATAATTCACCCCTCCACTTT.

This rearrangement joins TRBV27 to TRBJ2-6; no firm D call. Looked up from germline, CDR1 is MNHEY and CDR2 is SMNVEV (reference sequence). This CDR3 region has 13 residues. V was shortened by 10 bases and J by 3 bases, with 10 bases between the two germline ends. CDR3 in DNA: TGTGCCACCTCGGGTTATGGGGCCAACGTCCTGACTTTC. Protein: CATSGYGANVLTF.

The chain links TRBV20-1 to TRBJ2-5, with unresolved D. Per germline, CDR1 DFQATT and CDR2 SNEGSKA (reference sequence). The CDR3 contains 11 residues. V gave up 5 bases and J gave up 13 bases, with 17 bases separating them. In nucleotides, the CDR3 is TGCAGTGCTTTCACTCGGATGCGGCCGTACTTC. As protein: CSAFTRMRPYF.

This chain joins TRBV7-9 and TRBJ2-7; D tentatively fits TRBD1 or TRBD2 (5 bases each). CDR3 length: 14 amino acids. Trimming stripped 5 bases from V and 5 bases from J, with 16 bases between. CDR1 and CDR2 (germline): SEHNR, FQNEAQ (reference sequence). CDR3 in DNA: TGTGCCAGCAGCCGTAGCTCTGGGGGAAACGAGCAGTACTTC. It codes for CASSRSSGGNEQYF.

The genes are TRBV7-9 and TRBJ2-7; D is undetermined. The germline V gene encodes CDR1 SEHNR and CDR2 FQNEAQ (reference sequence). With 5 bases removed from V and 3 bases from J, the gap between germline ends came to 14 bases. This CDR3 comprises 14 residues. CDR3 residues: CASSPALEIYEQYF. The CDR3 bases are TGTGCCAGCAGCCCGGCACTGGAGATCTACGAGCAGTACTTC.

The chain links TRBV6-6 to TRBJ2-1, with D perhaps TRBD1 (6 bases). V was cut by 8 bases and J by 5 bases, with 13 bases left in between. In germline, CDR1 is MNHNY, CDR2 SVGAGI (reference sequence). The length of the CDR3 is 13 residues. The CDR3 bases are TGTGCCAGCTCGCCACACAGGGACAATGAGCAGTTCTTC. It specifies CASSPHRDNEQFF.

For the CDR3, the DNA is TGTGCCAGCAAAGGACAAGAGACCCAGTACTTC. It specifies CASKGQETQYF. The chain has TRBV7-9 and TRBJ2-5, with no clear D. The CDR3 covers 11 residues. Germline V CDR1 and CDR2: SEHNR, FQNEAQ (reference sequence). V was clipped by 7 bases and J by 2 bases, with 5 bases between them.

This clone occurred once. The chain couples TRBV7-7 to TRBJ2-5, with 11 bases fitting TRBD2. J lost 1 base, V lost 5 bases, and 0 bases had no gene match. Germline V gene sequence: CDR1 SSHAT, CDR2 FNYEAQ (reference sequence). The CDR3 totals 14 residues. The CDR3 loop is CASSTSGGQETQYF. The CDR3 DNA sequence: TGTGCCAGCAGCACTAGCGGGGGCCAAGAGACCCAGTACTTC. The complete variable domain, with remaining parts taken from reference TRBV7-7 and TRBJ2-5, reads GAGVSQSPRYKVTKRGQDVTLRCDPISSHATLYWYQQALGQGPEFLTYFNYEAQPDKSGLPSDRFSAERPEGSISTLTIQRTEQRDSAMYRCASSTSGGQETQYFGPGTRLLVL.

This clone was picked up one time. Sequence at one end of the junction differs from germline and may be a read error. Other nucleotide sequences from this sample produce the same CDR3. The CDR3 DNA is TGCGCCAGCAGCCAAGCTGGAGCGGACGAGCAGTACTTC. Translated, it gives CASSQAGADEQYF. The chain employs TRBV11-3 and TRBJ2-7; TRBD2 might be the D (5 bases). CDR1 SGHNT and CDR2 YENEEA come from the germline V gene. This CDR3 has 13 residues.

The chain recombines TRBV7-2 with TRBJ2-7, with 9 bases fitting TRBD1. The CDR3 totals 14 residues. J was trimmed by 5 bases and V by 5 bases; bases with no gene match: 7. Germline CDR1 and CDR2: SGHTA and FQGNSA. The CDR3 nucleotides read TGTGCCAGCAGCGCCCGACAGGGGGACGACGAGCAGTACTTC. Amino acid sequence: CASSARQGDDEQYF.

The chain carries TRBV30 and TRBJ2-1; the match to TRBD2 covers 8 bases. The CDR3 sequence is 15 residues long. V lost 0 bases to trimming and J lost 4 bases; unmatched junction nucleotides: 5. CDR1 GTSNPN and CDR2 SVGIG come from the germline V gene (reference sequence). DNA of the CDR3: TGTGCCTGGAGTGTGACGGGGGGGCGGTACAATGAGCAGTTCTTC. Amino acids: CAWSVTGGRYNEQFF.

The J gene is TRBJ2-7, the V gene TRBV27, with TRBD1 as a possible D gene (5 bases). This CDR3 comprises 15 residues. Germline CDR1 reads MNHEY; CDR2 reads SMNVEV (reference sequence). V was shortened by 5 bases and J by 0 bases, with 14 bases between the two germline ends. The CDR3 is CASSRGQLNSYEQYF. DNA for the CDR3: TGTGCCAGCAGTCGTGGACAACTGAACTCCTACGAGCAGTACTTC.

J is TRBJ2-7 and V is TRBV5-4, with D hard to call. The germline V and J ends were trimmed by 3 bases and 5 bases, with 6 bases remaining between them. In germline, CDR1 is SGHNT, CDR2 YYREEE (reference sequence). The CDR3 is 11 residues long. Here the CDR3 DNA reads TGTGCCAGCAGCTCCGCCCACGAGCAGTACTTC. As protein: CASSSAHEQYF.

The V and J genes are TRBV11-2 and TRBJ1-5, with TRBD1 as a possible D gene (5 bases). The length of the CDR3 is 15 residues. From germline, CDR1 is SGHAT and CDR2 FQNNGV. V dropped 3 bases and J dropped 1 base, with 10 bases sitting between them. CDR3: CASSLTAGSNQPQHF. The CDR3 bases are TGTGCCAGCAGCTTGACAGCTGGGAGCAATCAGCCCCAGCATTTT.

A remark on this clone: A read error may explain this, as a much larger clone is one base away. CDR3 DNA sequence: TGTGCCAGCAACGGGGACAGTTATGGGGTGGGCACTGAAGCTTTCTTT. This codes for CASNGDSYGVGTEAFF. The chain combines TRBV7-2 with TRBJ1-1, with TRBD1 matching 7 bases. V gave up 7 bases and J gave up 4 bases; unmatched junction bases: 15. Germline-derived CDR1 and CDR2 are SGHTA and FQGNSA. The CDR3 has 16 amino acids.

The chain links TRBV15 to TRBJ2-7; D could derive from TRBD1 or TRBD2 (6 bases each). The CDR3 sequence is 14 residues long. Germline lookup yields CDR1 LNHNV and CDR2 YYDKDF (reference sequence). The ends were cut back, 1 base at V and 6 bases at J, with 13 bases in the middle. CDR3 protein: CATSRGGARVEQYF. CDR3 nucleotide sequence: TGTGCCACCAGCAGAGGGGGGGCCAGAGTCGAGCAGTACTTC.

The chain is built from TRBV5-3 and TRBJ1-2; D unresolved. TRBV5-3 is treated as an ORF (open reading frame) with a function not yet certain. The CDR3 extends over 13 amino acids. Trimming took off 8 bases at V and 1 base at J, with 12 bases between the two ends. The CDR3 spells CASGTVNNYGYTF. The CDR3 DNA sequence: TGTGCCAGCGGAACAGTGAATAACTATGGCTACACCTTC.

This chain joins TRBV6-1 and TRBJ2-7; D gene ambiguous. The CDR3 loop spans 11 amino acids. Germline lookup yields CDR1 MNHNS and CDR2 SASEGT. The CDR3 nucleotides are TGTACCACAATGAGCTCCTACGAGCAGTACTTC. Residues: CTTMSSYEQYF.

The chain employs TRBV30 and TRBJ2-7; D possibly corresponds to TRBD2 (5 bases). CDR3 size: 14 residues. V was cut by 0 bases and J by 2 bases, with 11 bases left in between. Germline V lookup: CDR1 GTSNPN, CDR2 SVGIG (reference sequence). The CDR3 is CAWSVVSGTYEQYF. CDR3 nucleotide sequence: TGTGCCTGGAGTGTGGTTTCGGGGACCTACGAGCAGTACTTC.

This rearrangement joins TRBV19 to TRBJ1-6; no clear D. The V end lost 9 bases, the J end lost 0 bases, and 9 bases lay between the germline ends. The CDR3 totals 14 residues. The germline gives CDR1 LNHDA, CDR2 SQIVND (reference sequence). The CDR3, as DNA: TGTGCCAGCCACCCTAGCTCCTATAATTCACCCCTCCACTTT. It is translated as CASHPSSYNSPLHF.

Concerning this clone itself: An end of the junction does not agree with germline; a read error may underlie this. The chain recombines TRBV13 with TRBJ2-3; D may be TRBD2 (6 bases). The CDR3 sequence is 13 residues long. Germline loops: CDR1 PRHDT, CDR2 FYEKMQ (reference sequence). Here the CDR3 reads CASSPPGLVSLAF. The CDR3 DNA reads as TGTGCCAGCAGCCCCCCGGGACTTGTAAGTCTCGCTTTT.

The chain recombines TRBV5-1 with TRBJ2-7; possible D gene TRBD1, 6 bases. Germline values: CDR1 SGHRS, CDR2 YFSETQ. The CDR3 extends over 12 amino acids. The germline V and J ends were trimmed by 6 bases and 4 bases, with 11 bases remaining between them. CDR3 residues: CASTDQGYEQYF. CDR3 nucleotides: TGCGCCAGCACTGACCAGGGGTACGAGCAGTACTTC.

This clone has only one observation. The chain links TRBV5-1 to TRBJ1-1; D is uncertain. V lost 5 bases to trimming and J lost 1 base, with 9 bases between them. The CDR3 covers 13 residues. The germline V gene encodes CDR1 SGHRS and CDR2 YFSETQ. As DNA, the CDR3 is TGCGCCAGCAGGCCTGAGGGGAACACTGAAGCTTTCTTT. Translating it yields CASRPEGNTEAFF.

Written as DNA, the CDR3 is TGCAGCGTTTCATCCACTGAAGCTTTCTTT. Translated: CSVSSTEAFF. The chain joins TRBV29-1 to TRBJ1-1; D remains unclear. The germline V gene encodes CDR1 SQVTM and CDR2 ANQGSEA. CDR3 length: 10 residues. V dropped 5 bases and J dropped 4 bases, with 5 bases sitting between them.

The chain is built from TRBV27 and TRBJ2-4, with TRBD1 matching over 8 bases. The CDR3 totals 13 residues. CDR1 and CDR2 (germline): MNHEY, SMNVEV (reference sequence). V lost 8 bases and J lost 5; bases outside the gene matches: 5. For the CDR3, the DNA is TGTGCCAGCGGAGGACAGGGACAAAACATTCAGTACTTC. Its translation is CASGGQGQNIQYF.

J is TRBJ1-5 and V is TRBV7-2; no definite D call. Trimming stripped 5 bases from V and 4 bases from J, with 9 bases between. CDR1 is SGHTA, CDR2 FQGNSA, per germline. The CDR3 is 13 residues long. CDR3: CASSQVGNQPQHF. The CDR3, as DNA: TGTGCCAGCAGCCAGGTGGGGAATCAGCCCCAGCATTTT.